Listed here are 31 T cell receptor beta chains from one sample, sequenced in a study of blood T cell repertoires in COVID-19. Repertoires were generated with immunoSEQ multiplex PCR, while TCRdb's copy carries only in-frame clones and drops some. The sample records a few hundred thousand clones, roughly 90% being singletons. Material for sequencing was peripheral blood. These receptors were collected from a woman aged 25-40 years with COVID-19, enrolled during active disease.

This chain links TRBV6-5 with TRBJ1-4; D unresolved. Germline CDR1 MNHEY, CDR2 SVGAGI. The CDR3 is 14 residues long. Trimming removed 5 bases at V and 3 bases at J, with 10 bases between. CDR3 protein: CASSPRRANEKLFF. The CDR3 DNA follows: TGTGCCAGCAGTCCCCGGCGGGCTAATGAAAAACTGTTTTTT.

The chain's CDR3 is CSVENAGREFRETQYF. CDR3 DNA: TGCAGCGTTGAAAATGCTGGCAGGGAATTTCGGGAGACCCAGTACTTC. The chain is built from TRBV29-1 and TRBJ2-5; D may be TRBD1 (5 bases). The CDR3 spans 16 residues. CDR1 SQVTM and CDR2 ANQGSEA come from the germline V gene. V was clipped by 2 bases and J by 5 bases, with 21 bases between them.

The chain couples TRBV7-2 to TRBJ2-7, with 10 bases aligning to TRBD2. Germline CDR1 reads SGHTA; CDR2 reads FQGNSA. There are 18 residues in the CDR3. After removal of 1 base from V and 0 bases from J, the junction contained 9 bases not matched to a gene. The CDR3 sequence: CASSLVASGGAISYEQYF. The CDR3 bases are TGTGCCAGCAGCTTAGTGGCAAGCGGGGGGGCAATCTCCTACGAGCAGTACTTC.

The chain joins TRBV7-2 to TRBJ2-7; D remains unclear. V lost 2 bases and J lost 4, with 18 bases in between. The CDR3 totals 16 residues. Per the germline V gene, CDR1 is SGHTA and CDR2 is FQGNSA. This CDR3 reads CASSLFEARLNYEQYF. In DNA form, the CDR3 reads TGTGCCAGCAGCTTATTCGAGGCCAGACTGAATTACGAGCAGTACTTC.

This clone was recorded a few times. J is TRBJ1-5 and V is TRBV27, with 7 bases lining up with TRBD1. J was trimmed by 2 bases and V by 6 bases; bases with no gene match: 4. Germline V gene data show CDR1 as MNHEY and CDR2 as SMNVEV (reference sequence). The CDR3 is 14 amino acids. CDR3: CASRRTGGNQPQHF. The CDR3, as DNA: TGTGCCAGCAGAAGGACAGGCGGCAATCAGCCCCAGCATTTT.

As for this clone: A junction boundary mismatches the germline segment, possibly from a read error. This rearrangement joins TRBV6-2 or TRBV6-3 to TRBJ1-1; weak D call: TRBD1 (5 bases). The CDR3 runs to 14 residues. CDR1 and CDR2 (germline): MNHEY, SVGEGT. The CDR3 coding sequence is TGTGCTAGCAGTTGGAACGGGGAGGGGACTGAAGCTTTCTTT. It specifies CASSWNGEGTEAFF.

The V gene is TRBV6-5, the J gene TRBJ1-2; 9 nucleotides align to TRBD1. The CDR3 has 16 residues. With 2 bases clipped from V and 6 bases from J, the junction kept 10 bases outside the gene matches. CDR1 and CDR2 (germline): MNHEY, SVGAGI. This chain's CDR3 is CASSYNYGQGSHGYTF. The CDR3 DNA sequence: TGTGCCAGCAGTTACAATTATGGACAGGGGAGTCATGGCTACACCTTC.

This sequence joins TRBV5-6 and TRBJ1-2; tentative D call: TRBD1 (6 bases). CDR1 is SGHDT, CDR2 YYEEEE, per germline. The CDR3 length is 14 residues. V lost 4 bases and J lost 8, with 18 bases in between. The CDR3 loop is CASSLQQGAGGYTF. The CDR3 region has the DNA TGTGCCAGCAGCCTCCAACAGGGTGCAGGAGGCTACACCTTC.

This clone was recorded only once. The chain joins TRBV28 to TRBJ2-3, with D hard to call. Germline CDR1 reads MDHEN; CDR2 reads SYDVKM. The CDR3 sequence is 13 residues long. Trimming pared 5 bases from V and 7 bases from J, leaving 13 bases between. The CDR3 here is CASSSPSPNTQYF. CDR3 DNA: TGTGCCAGCAGTAGCCCTTCTCCGAATACGCAGTATTTT.

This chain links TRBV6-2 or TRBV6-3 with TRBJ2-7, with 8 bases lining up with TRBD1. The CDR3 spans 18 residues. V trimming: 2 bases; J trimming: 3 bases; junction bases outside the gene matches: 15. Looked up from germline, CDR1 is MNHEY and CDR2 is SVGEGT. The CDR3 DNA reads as TGTGCCAGCAGTTACCGCCAGCCAGGGGGCGGCGGGAACTACGAGCAGTACTTC. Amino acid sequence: CASSYRQPGGGGNYEQYF.

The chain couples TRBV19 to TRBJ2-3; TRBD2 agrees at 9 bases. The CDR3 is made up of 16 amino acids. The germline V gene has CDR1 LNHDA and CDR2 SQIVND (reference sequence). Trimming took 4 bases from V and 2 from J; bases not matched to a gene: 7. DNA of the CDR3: TGTGCCAGTAGTACAGACTTAGCGGGAGACACAGATACGCAGTATTTT. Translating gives CASSTDLAGDTDTQYF.

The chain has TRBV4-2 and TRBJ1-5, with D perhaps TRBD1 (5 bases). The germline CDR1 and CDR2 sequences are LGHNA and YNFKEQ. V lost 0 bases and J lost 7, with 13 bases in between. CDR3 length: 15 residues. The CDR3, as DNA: TGTGCCAGCAGCCAAGACTTTGGAGGGGACCAGCCCCAGCATTTT. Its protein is CASSQDFGGDQPQHF.

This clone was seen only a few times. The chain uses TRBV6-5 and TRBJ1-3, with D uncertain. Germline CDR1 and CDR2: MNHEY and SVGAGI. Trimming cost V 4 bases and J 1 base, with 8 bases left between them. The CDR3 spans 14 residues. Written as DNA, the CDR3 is TGTGCCAGCAGTTTGGCGGGTTCTGGAAACACCATATATTTT. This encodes CASSLAGSGNTIYF.

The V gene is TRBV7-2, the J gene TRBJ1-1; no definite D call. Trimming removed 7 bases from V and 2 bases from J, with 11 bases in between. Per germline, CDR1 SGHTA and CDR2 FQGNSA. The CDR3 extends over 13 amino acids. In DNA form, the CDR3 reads TGTGCCAGCACCCGCGGCCCTAACACTGAAGCTTTCTTT. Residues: CASTRGPNTEAFF.

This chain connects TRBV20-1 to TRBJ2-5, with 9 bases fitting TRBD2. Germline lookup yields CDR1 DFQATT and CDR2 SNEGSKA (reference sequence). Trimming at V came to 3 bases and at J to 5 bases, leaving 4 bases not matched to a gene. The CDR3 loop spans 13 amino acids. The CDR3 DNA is TGCAGTGCTAGTCGCGGGGGGGCGGAGACCCAGTACTTC. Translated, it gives CSASRGGAETQYF.

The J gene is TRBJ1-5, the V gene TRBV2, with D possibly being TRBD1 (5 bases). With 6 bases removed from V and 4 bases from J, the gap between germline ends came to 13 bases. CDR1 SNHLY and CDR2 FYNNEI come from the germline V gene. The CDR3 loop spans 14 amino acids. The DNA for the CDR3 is TGTGCCAGCAGGGACCGGGGGACTAATCAGCCCCAGCATTTT. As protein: CASRDRGTNQPQHF.

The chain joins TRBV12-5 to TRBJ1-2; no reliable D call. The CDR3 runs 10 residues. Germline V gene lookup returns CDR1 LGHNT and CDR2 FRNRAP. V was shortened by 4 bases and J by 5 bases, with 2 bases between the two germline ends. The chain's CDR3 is CASGSYGYTF. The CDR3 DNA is TGTGCTAGTGGTTCTTATGGCTACACCTTC.

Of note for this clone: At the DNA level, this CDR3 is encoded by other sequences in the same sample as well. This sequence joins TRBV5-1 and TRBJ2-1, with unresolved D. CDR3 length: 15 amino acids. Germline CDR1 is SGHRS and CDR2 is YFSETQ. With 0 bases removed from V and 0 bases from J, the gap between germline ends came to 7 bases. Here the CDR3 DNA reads TGCGCCAGCAGCTTGGGAGGTTCCTCCTACAATGAGCAGTTCTTC. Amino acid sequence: CASSLGGSSYNEQFF.

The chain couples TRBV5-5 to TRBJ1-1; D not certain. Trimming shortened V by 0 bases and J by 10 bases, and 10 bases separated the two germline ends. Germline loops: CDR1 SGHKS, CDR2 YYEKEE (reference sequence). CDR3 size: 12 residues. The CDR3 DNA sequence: TGTGCCAGCAGCTTGGTGGCAGCGGGAGCTTTCTTT. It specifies CASSLVAAGAFF.

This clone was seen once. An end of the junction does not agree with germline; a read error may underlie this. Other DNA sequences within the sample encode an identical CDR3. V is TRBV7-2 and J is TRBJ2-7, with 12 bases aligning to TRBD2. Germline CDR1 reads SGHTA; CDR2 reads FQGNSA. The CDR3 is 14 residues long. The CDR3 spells CASSLAGGPYEQYF. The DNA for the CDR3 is TGTGCCAGCAGCCTAGCGGGGGGGCCATACGAGCAGTACTTC. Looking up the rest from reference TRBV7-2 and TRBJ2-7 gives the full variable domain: GAGVSQSPSNKVTEKGKDVELRCDPISGHTALYWYRQSLGQGLEFLIYFQGNSAPDKSGLPSDRFSAERTGGSVSTLTIQRTQQEDSAVYLCASSLAGGPYEQYFGPGTRLTVT.

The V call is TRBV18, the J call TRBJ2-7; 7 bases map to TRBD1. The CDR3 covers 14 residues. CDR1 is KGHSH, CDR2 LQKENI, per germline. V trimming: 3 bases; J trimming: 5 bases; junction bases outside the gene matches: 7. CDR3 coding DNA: TGTGCCAGCTCACCTTCCGGGACAGTTCACGAGCAGTACTTC. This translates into CASSPSGTVHEQYF.

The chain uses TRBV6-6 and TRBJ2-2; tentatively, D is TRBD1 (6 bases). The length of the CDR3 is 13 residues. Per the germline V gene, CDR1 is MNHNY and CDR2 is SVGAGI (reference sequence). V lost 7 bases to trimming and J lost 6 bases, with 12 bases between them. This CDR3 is CASKTGRAGELFF. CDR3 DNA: TGTGCCAGCAAAACAGGGCGCGCCGGGGAGCTGTTTTTT.

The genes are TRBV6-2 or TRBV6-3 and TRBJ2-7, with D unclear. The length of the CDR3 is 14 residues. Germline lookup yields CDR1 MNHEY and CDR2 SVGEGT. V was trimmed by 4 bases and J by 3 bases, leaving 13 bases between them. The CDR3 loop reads CASSSNLNYYEQYV. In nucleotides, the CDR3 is TGTGCCAGCAGTTCCAACTTGAATTACTACGAGCAGTACGTC.

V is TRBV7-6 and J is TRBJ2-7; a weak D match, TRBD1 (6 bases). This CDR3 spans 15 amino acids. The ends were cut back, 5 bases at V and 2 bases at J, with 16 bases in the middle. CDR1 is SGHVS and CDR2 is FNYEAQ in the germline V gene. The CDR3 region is CASSAGVQTPYEQYV. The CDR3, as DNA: TGTGCCAGCAGCGCAGGGGTTCAGACTCCCTACGAGCAGTACGTC.

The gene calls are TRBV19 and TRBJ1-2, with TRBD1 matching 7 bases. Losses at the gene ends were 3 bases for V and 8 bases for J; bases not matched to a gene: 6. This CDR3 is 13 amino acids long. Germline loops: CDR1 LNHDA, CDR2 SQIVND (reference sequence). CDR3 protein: CASSIGQGGGYTF. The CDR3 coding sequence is TGTGCCAGTAGTATCGGTCAGGGGGGAGGCTACACCTTC.

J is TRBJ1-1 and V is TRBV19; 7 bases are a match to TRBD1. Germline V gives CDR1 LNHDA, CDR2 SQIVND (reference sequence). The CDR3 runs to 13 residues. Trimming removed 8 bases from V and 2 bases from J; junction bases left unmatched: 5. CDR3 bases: TGTGCCAGTCACCGACAGGGAAACACTGAAGCTTTCTTT. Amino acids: CASHRQGNTEAFF.

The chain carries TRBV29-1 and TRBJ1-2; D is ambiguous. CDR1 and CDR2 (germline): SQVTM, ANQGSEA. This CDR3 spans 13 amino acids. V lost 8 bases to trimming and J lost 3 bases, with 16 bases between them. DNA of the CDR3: TGCAGCACAGAGGAGGGTTTGGACTATGGCTACACCTTC. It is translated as CSTEEGLDYGYTF.

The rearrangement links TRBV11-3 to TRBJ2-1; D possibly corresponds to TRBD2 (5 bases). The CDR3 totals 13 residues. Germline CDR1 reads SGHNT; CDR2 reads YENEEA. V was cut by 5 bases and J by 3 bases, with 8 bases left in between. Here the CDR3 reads CASSEGRYNEQFF. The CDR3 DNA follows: TGTGCCAGCAGCGAGGGCCGCTACAATGAGCAGTTCTTC.

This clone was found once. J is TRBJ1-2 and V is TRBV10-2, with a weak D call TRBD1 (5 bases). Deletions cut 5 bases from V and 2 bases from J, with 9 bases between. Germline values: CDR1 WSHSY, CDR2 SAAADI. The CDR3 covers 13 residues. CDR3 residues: CASSPQENYGYTF. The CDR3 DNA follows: TGCGCCAGCAGTCCACAGGAGAACTATGGCTACACCTTC.

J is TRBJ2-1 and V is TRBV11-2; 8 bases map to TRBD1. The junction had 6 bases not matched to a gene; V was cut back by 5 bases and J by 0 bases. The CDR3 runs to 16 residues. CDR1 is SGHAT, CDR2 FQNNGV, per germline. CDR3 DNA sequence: TGTGCCAGCAGCCCTCGACAGGGGTCCTCCTACAATGAGCAGTTCTTC. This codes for CASSPRQGSSYNEQFF.

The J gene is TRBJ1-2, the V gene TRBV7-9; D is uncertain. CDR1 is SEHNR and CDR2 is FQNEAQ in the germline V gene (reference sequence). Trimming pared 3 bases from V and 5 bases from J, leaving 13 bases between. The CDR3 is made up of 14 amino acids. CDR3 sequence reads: CASSLQSVWYGYTF. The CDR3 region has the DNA TGTGCCAGCAGCTTGCAGAGCGTGTGGTATGGCTACACCTTC.